A single sample is the source of the 19 T cell receptor beta chains below, sequenced in a study of control samples from healthy donors and cancer patients. Here immunoSEQ multiplex PCR was the method, and the copy in TCRdb shows in-frame clones only, minus some. The sample carries about 150,000 clones, more than 85% recorded once. Sequenced input: blood. Receptors originate from a man aged 25 to 45 in good health.

The chain combines TRBV28 with TRBJ2-7; 11 positions match TRBD1. Unmatched junction bases numbered 7, after V lost 3 bases and J lost 3 bases. CDR1 and CDR2 (germline): MDHEN, SYDVKM. The CDR3 runs to 16 residues. CDR3 nucleotides: TGTGCCAGCAGTTTCGACGGGACAGGGGGTTTCTACGAGCAGTACTTC. Translating gives CASSFDGTGGFYEQYF.

This chain joins TRBV7-9 and TRBJ1-4; TRBD1 might be the D (6 bases). Trimming took 5 bases from V and 4 from J, leaving 14 bases between them. The CDR3 loop spans 15 amino acids. Germline CDR1 and CDR2: SEHNR and FQNEAQ (reference sequence). The CDR3 spells CASSTAGGGNEKLFF. For the CDR3, the DNA is TGTGCCAGCAGCACCGCGGGGGGCGGTAATGAAAAACTGTTTTTT.

A single count supports this clone. The chain joins TRBV3-1 (or the pseudogene TRBV3-2) to TRBJ2-3; 9 bases align to TRBD2. CDR3 length: 15 amino acids. In germline, CDR1 is LGHDT, CDR2 YNNKEL (reference sequence). Trimming at V came to 4 bases and at J to 1 base, leaving 3 bases not matched to a gene. In nucleotides, the CDR3 is TGTGCCAGCAGCCCCCGGACTAGCGGCACAGATACGCAGTATTTT. Translated: CASSPRTSGTDTQYF.

V usage is TRBV15 and J usage is TRBJ1-1; no reliable D call. V lost 1 base to trimming and J lost 1 base, with 4 bases between them. This CDR3 is built from 13 residues. Germline-derived CDR1 and CDR2 are LNHNV and YYDKDF (reference sequence). CDR3 DNA: TGTGCCACCAGCAGAGGGGAGAACACTGAAGCTTTCTTT. As protein: CATSRGENTEAFF.

The J gene is TRBJ1-2, the V gene TRBV24-1, with a weak D call TRBD1 (6 bases). V was trimmed by 0 bases and J by 5 bases, leaving 12 bases between them. The length of the CDR3 is 15 residues. Germline V gene data show CDR1 as KGHDR and CDR2 as SFDVKD. DNA of the CDR3: TGTGCCACCAGTGATTTGACCGGGGGCGAATATGGCTACACCTTC. Amino acid sequence: CATSDLTGGEYGYTF.

The V call is TRBV28, the J call TRBJ1-1; 8 bases fit TRBD1. This CDR3 has 15 residues. Germline lookup yields CDR1 MDHEN and CDR2 SYDVKM. Losses at the gene ends were 5 bases for V and 3 bases for J; bases not matched to a gene: 8. The CDR3 nucleotides read TGTGCCAGCAGTCGGGACAGGTCACTTCACACTGAAGCTTTCTTT. Translation gives CASSRDRSLHTEAFF.

The V and J genes are TRBV27 and TRBJ2-5, with TRBD1 matching 7 bases. The CDR3 totals 17 residues. Germline assignment: CDR1 MNHEY and CDR2 SMNVEV (reference sequence). With 3 bases clipped from V and 1 base from J, the junction kept 11 bases outside the gene matches. CDR3 in DNA: TGTGCCAGCAGTTTGACGCCTAGACAGGGAACCCAAGAGACCCAGTACTTC. Amino acids: CASSLTPRQGTQETQYF.

The table lists this clone with a count of one. The chain has TRBV21-1 and TRBJ1-2. TRBV21-1 is classified as a pseudogene. This CDR3 has 14 residues. DNA for the CDR3: TGTGCCAGCAGGGTTTGCCTCAGGACGACTGGCTACACCTTC. It specifies CASRVCLRTTGYTF.

This clone has a single count. The chain links TRBV18 to TRBJ1-5, with D tentatively TRBD1 (5 bases). Trimming stripped 6 bases from V and 5 bases from J, with 17 bases between. Per germline, CDR1 KGHSH and CDR2 LQKENI. The CDR3 totals 15 residues. In DNA, the CDR3 is TGTGCCAGCTCCCCGATTGGGGGGGGTCATCAGCCCCAGCATTTT. Translation gives CASSPIGGGHQPQHF.

The rearrangement links TRBV10-2 to TRBJ2-1; tentatively, D is TRBD2 (5 bases). Germline assignment: CDR1 WSHSY and CDR2 SAAADI. This CDR3 comprises 13 residues. Trimming cost V 0 bases and J 10 bases, with 10 bases left between them. The DNA for the CDR3 is TGCGCCAGCAGTGAGTCCCTGGTAGCGGAGCAGTTCTTC. Translated, it gives CASSESLVAEQFF.

This chain joins TRBV3-1 (or the pseudogene TRBV3-2) and TRBJ2-1, with 11 nucleotides matching TRBD2. The CDR3 covers 16 residues. The V and J ends lost 0 bases and 8 bases, in that order; junction bases with no gene match: 6. Germline V gene lookup returns CDR1 LGHDT and CDR2 YNNKEL (reference sequence). The CDR3 sequence: CASSQEGSGGDDEQFF. For the CDR3, the DNA is TGTGCCAGCAGCCAAGAGGGTAGCGGGGGGGACGATGAGCAGTTCTTC.

The chain combines TRBV6-1 with TRBJ2-2; D gene unclear. The CDR3 extends over 15 amino acids. V was trimmed by 2 bases and J by 3 bases, leaving 10 bases between them. The germline gives CDR1 MNHNS, CDR2 SASEGT. The CDR3: CASSESLLDTGELFF. CDR3 DNA: TGTGCCAGCAGTGAAAGCTTACTGGACACCGGGGAGCTGTTTTTT.

V is TRBV5-1 and J is TRBJ2-1, with D uncertain. With 0 bases removed from V and 6 bases from J, the gap between germline ends came to 10 bases. The germline CDR1 and CDR2 sequences are SGHRS and YFSETQ. This CDR3 contains 14 residues. The DNA for the CDR3 is TGCGCCAGCAGCTTGGGGCAGACTCTCAATGAGCAGTTCTTC. It yields the protein CASSLGQTLNEQFF.

The rearrangement links TRBV7-8 to TRBJ2-2; 8 positions agree with TRBD1. The CDR3 has 15 amino acids. The germline gives CDR1 SGHVS, CDR2 FQNEAQ. V gave up 4 bases and J gave up 3 bases; unmatched junction bases: 4. In DNA form, the CDR3 reads TGTGCCAGCAGCTCTAGGACAGGGTACACCGGGGAGCTGTTTTTT. It encodes CASSSRTGYTGELFF.

The chain uses TRBV7-2 and TRBJ2-2, with TRBD2 matching over 10 bases. Per the germline V gene, CDR1 is SGHTA and CDR2 is FQGNSA. CDR3 length: 17 amino acids. The V segment lost 4 bases and the J segment 4 bases; nucleotides outside the gene matches: 9. The CDR3 is CASSYRAGGLTTGELFF. In DNA form, the CDR3 reads TGTGCCAGCAGCTACCGAGCGGGGGGGCTTACCACCGGGGAGCTGTTTTTT.

The chain joins TRBV7-3 to TRBJ2-1, with D possibly matching TRBD2 (6 bases). The germline V gene encodes CDR1 SGHTA and CDR2 FQGTGA. The CDR3 length is 14 residues. V lost 0 bases and J lost 8, with 11 bases in between. Written as DNA, the CDR3 is TGTGCCAGCAGCTTAACGCGGGGTTACGATGAGCAGTTCTTC. Translating gives CASSLTRGYDEQFF.

The genes are TRBV30 and TRBJ2-3, with 9 bases that match TRBD2. The CDR3 consists of 16 residues. From germline, CDR1 is GTSNPN and CDR2 SVGIG (reference sequence). J was trimmed by 2 bases and V by 0 bases; bases with no gene match: 6. The DNA of the CDR3 is TGTGCCTGGAGTGTAGGCAGCGGGGGGCCCACAGATACGCAGTATTTT. Its translation: CAWSVGSGGPTDTQYF.

The CDR3 coding sequence is TGTGCCAGCATTTCGAGGGCGGGTGAGCAGTTCTTC. Its translation: CASISRAGEQFF. The chain joins TRBV5-4 to TRBJ2-1; a weak D match, TRBD2 (5 bases). Between the trimmed V and J ends, which lost 6 bases and 9 bases, there was a span of 13 bases. Germline assignment: CDR1 SGHNT and CDR2 YYREEE (reference sequence). CDR3 length: 12 residues.

This chain connects TRBV3-1 (or the pseudogene TRBV3-2) to TRBJ2-3; no definite D call. Trimming took off 1 base at V and 2 bases at J, with 13 bases between the two ends. The CDR3 spans 16 residues. Germline CDR1 and CDR2: LGHDT and YNNKEL (reference sequence). The CDR3, as DNA: TGTGCCAGCAGCCAAGGCGGCGGTGGGGTCACAGATACGCAGTATTTT. This encodes CASSQGGGGVTDTQYF.